The source of this T cell receptor (beta chain) is a study of PD-1 blockade in mismatch repair-deficient tumors. Study as a whole: Enrolled about 2013-2016, patients had progressing, pretreated mismatch repair-deficient cancers of approximately 13 types.

Study findings and constraints: Rapid post-treatment expansion, then contraction, generally preceding radiologic response, marked tumor-resident clones.

Here immunoSEQ multiplex PCR was the method, and the copy in TCRdb shows in-frame clones only, minus some. The sample lists 75,000 to 80,000 clones, roughly 80% occurring once. TCR sequencing covered a few patients who responded to pembrolizumab. As for this clone: What it binds is unknown.

The sample here was peripheral blood, taken 44 weeks after starting pembrolizumab. The clonotype comes from an adult with mismatch repair-deficient cancer.

As DNA, the CDR3 is TGCGCCAGCAGCCAAGCCCTAGCGGGAGAAGAGACCCAGTACTTC. Translating it yields CASSQALAGEETQYF. The chain uses TRBV4-1 and TRBJ2-5, with TRBD2 identical over 10 bases. This CDR3 has 15 amino acids. The junction had 2 bases not matched to a gene; V was cut back by 1 base and J by 3 bases. In germline, CDR1 is MGHRA, CDR2 YSYEKL.